This is a list of T cell receptor beta chains from one sample in a study of T cell responses to AZD1222 COVID-19 vaccine. Here immunoSEQ multiplex PCR was the method, and the copy in TCRdb shows in-frame clones only, minus some. The sample has about 140,000 clones, under 95% seen once. Material: peripheral blood, obtained on day 0 of AZD1222 vaccination. Receptors originate from an adult in good health. Both conserved end residues are part of each CDR3. A D gene is named only where the DNA matches it firmly. Size is stated for part of the rows, as once, few or many counts, or as a class when the clone is expanded.

>once|TRBJ2-5|NA|TRBV18
CASSPNQETQYF
TGTGCCAGCTCACCTAACCAAGAGACCCAGTACTTC
>once|TRBJ2-7|TRBD2|TRBV7-6
CASSQYSSGDEQYF
TGTGCCAGCAGCCAATACTCTAGCGGAGACGAGCAGTACTTC
>NA|TRBJ2-5|NA|TRBV9
CASSQSEPGVEAWETQYF
TGTGCCAGCAGCCAATCTGAGCCGGGAGTAGAGGCGTGGGAGACCCAGTACTTC
>NA|TRBJ1-2|NA|TRBV5-8
CASSWTDTNYGYTF
TGTGCCAGCAGTTGGACAGATACTAACTATGGCTACACCTTC
>once|TRBJ1-2|NA|TRBV5-5
CASSRTGIYTF
TGTGCCAGCAGCCGTACCGGGATCTACACCTTC
>NA|TRBJ1-6|NA|TRBV19
CASSISGRNSPLHF
TGTGCCAGTAGTATAAGTGGCAGGAATTCACCCCTCCACTTT
>once|TRBJ1-2|NA|TRBV5-1
CASSFTGQFLSNYGYTF
TGCGCCAGCAGCTTTACCGGACAGTTCCTCTCCAACTATGGCTACACCTTC
>NA|TRBJ2-7|NA|TRBV20-1
CSASLSYEQYF
TGCAGTGCTAGTCTATCCTACGAGCAGTACTTC
>NA|TRBJ2-2|NA|TRBV7-2
CASSLRGETGELFF
TGTGCCAGCAGCTTACGGGGAGAGACCGGGGAGCTGTTTTTT
>NA|TRBJ1-3|NA|TRBV5-1
CASSSSGFSGNTIYF
TGCGCCAGCAGTTCATCAGGGTTTTCTGGAAACACCATATATTTT
>many|TRBJ1-5|TRBD1|TRBV4-2
CASSLVDRDSQPQHF
TGTGCCAGCAGCCTCGTCGACAGGGATAGTCAGCCCCAGCATTTT
>NA|TRBJ2-7|NA|TRBV7-9
CASSLASGLYEQYF
TGTGCCAGCAGCTTAGCGTCGGGTCTCTACGAGCAGTACTTC
>once|TRBJ1-2|NA|TRBV4-1
CASSQDLPGWGYTF
TGCGCCAGCAGCCAAGATCTGCCAGGTTGGGGCTACACCTTC
>NA|TRBJ1-1|TRBD1|TRBV7-9
CASDRENTEAFF
TGTGCCAGTGACAGGGAGAACACTGAAGCTTTCTTT
>NA|TRBJ2-1|NA|TRBV2
CASSDRGGEQFF
TGTGCCAGCAGTGACAGGGGTGGGGAGCAGTTCTTC
>NA|TRBJ2-5|TRBD2|TRBV5-1
CASSLSSGGASLETQYF
TGCGCCAGCAGCTTGTCTAGCGGGGGGGCTTCTTTGGAGACCCAGTACTTC
>NA|TRBJ2-5|NA|TRBV12-5
CASGSLRESDGTQYF
TGTGCTAGTGGTTCCTTACGGGAGAGTGATGGGACCCAGTACTTC
>NA|TRBJ2-1|NA|TRBV18
CASSPASLDNEQFF
TGTGCCAGCTCACCTGCGTCGTTAGACAATGAGCAGTTCTTC
>NA|TRBJ1-3|TRBD1|TRBV4-1
CASSRQTTTGGPSGNTIYF
TGCGCCAGCAGCCGCCAAACTACGACAGGGGGCCCTTCGGGAAACACCATATATTTT
>NA|TRBJ1-2|NA|TRBV15
CATGGGYGYTF
TGTGCCACGGGGGGAGGCTATGGCTACACCTTC
>NA|TRBJ2-1|NA|TRBV7-8
CASSPQVAVYNEQFF
TGTGCCAGCAGCCCACAGGTAGCGGTCTACAATGAGCAGTTCTTC
>NA|TRBJ1-4|TRBD1|TRBV6-5
CASSRQGEKLFF
TGTGCCAGCAGTAGACAGGGGGAAAAACTGTTTTTT
>NA|TRBJ2-7|NA|TRBV29-1
CSVRDSRGYEQYF
TGCAGCGTTCGGGACTCTAGAGGCTACGAGCAGTACTTC